This TCR beta chain appears in the sequencing data of a study of blood T cell repertoires in COVID-19. Study overall: Acute-phase and convalescent COVID-19 samples originated in the United States, Italy and Spain. T cells, B-cell-depleted T cells, or PBMCs supplied cDNA or gDNA.

In the source study's methods: Amplifying reference gene primers gave estimates of nucleated cell counts. The method was immunoSEQ multiplex PCR; TCRdb's version includes in-frame clones alone and lacks a portion of them. D and trimming come from the DNA, and the V and J calls and clone size come from that table. The sample has tens of thousands of clones, around 83% seen once. Trimming removed 7 bases at V and 3 bases at J, with 13 bases between. The V gene's germline CDR1 is SGHVS and CDR2 FQNEAQ. The CDR3 extends over 13 amino acids. What was sequenced was peripheral blood. This chain uses TRBV7-8 with TRBJ2-7; D might be TRBD1 (6 bases). This TCR was recovered from a man at least 80 years old with acute or convalescent COVID-19. Written as DNA, the CDR3 is TGTGCCAGCACCACGGACAGCCGCTACGAGCAGTACTTC. This codes for CASTTDSRYEQYF.